This TCR beta chain was retrieved from a study of T-cell reconstitution after alpha-beta-depleted transplantation in children. Regarding the study as a whole: T-cell numbers and diversity, one year after transplant, stemmed largely from T cells that were newly produced.

Trimming took 6 bases from V and 3 from J, leaving 17 bases between them. The CDR3 is 15 residues long. Unique molecular identifiers were incorporated into the prepared TCRbeta library. TCRdb re-called the PCR reads through MiXCR, storing one row per CDR3 protein. The sample includes approximately 1,000,000 distinct CDR3 sequences, about 29% of them seen just once. This clonotype was detected only a few times. What it binds is unknown. This sequence joins TRBV12-3 or TRBV12-4 and TRBJ2-5, with D perhaps matching TRBD1 or TRBD2 (5 bases each). This sequence originates from a boy in the first two years of life who had a stem cell transplant for SCID, so the T cells may come from the graft donor. The material sequenced was PBMCs, mostly from graft donor cells, taken 360 days after TCRalphabeta/CD19-depleted stem cell transplant. CDR3 loop: CASSWPGAVKETQYF. For the CDR3, the DNA is TGTGCCAGCAGCTGGCCCGGGGCAGTGAAAGAGACCCAGTACTTC.